This T cell receptor (beta chain) was sequenced in a study of shared clonotypes between healthy human individuals. This CDR3 is built from 12 residues. The germline CDR1 and CDR2 sequences are MNHEY and SMNVEV (reference sequence). Trimming took off 5 bases at V and 1 base at J, with 3 bases between the two ends. Naive CD8 populations comprised CD45RO-negative cells positively selected for CCR7, excluding terminally differentiated effector memory CD45RA+ cells. In the case of this clone: The sample contains more than one DNA sequence encoding this CDR3.

This table comes from immunoSEQ multiplex PCR, and its TCRdb copy is limited to in-frame clones, with some not included. Of some 2,100,000 clones listed, 93% are singletons. This rearrangement joins TRBV27 to TRBJ2-1, with D unresolved. The receptor comes from a young man in good health. Some clones in this sample may be carry-over from other donors' samples. Sequences were obtained from naive CD8+ T cells from PBMCs. Here the CDR3 DNA reads TGTGCCAGCAGTCCATCCTACAATGAGCAGTTCTTC. Its protein product is CASSPSYNEQFF.